Below, 20 T cell receptor beta chains from the same sample are listed, as sequenced in a study of glioma-infiltrating T cells. TCR alpha and beta CDR3 regions were amplified from RNA using iRepertoire nested multiplex PCR. TCRdb redid the calling of the multiplex PCR reads with MiXCR, one entry per CDR3 protein. There are approximately 110,000 distinct CDR3 sequences in the sample; 20% to 30% occur only once, and around a third lies in the top ten. The sample was glioma tissue, nonneoplastic brain tissue, or PBMCs (not recorded which). The receptor set was obtained from a human donor with low-grade glioma or glioblastoma, undergoing nonglioma brain surgery, or in good health (not recorded which).

Details on this clonotype: The junction departs from the called germline gene at one end, perhaps through a read error. This sequence joins TRBV6-5 and TRBJ2-3, with 13 bases matching TRBD2. The CDR3 has 23 residues. Germline loops: CDR1 MNHEY, CDR2 SVGAGI. CDR3 sequence (DNA): TGTGCCAGCAGTTACAGAGGAACCGGGACTAGCGGGGCCGCCCCCTCTAGCACATATACGCAGTATTTT. Translating gives CASSYRGTGTSGAAPSSTYTQYF.

In its sample, this clonotype was seen many times. The chain couples TRBV7-2 to TRBJ1-3; D ambiguous. Germline V gene data show CDR1 as SGHTA and CDR2 as FQGNSA. This CDR3 has 15 amino acids. Trimming removed 3 bases at V and 4 bases at J, with 13 bases between. CDR3 nucleotides: TGTGCCAGCAGCTTGATGCCGGGTGCCGGAAACACCATATATTTT. Protein product: CASSLMPGAGNTIYF.

In regard to this clonotype: Possible read error: a much larger clone is one base away. This sequence joins TRBV7-2 and TRBJ2-3; no clear D gene. The CDR3 is 11 amino acids. In germline, CDR1 is SGHTA, CDR2 FQGNSA. V was clipped by 5 bases and J by 7 bases, with 7 bases between them. CDR3 DNA sequence: TGTGCCAGCAGCCGCATGTATACGCAGTATTTT. Protein product: CASSRMYTQYF.

The chain is built from TRBV7-6 and TRBJ1-2, with D tentatively TRBD1 (5 bases). This CDR3 contains 13 residues. From germline, CDR1 is SGHVS and CDR2 FNYEAQ. V was shortened by 3 bases and J by 4 bases, with 9 bases between the two germline ends. CDR3 protein: CASSFPGGYGYTF. In DNA form, the CDR3 reads TGTGCCAGCAGCTTTCCCGGGGGCTATGGCTACACCTTC.

This clonotype appeared a few times. The V gene is TRBV29-1, the J gene TRBJ2-7, with TRBD2 identical over 7 bases. V shed 7 bases, J shed 3 bases, and the junction held 15 bases outside the gene matches. CDR1 and CDR2 from the germline V gene are SQVTM and ANQGSEA. The CDR3 consists of 15 residues. The CDR3 DNA reads as TGCAGCGGTGCCCGGGGCGGGAGTTCATACTACGAGCAGTACTTC. This translates into CSGARGGSSYYEQYF.

The sample holds many counts of this clonotype. The CDR3 region has the DNA TGTGCCAGCTCACCGCGGGGTAGCGGGAGCACAGATACGCAGTATTTT. Amino acids: CASSPRGSGSTDTQYF. This chain uses TRBV18 with TRBJ2-3; 7 bases align to TRBD2. Germline V gene lookup returns CDR1 KGHSH and CDR2 LQKENI. There are 16 residues in the CDR3. V lost 3 bases and J lost 0; bases outside the gene matches: 6.

This clonotype was observed a single time. It may be a read error: a sequence one base away is much more abundant. The V gene is TRBV4-1, the J gene TRBJ2-1; weak D call: TRBD1 (6 bases). CDR3 size: 16 residues. Trimming shortened V by 4 bases and J by 2 bases, and 15 bases separated the two germline ends. Germline V gives CDR1 MGHRA, CDR2 YSYEKL. The CDR3 loop reads CASSLASRGTYNEQFF. CDR3 coding DNA: TGCGCCAGCAGCCTAGCGTCGAGGGGGACCTACAATGAGCAGTTCTTC.

There are many counts of this clonotype. The J gene is TRBJ1-2, the V gene TRBV24-1, with 9 bases matching TRBD1. The CDR3 has 18 residues. Germline V gives CDR1 KGHDR, CDR2 SFDVKD. J lost 4 bases, V lost 3 bases, and 14 bases had no gene match. CDR3 nucleotide sequence: TGTGCCACCAGTGATCCGTCCTCCGGGACAGGGACCCTCTATGGCTACACCTTC. Translation gives CATSDPSSGTGTLYGYTF.

Many counts were recorded for this clonotype. J is TRBJ2-1 and V is TRBV6-6, with 7 nucleotides matching TRBD2. The CDR3 is 19 residues long. Germline assignment: CDR1 MNHNY and CDR2 SVGAGI (reference sequence). V was pared by 0 bases and J by 0 bases, with 11 bases of the junction left unmatched. CDR3 protein: CASSYSPYRDYGSYNEQFF. The DNA of the CDR3 is TGTGCCAGCAGTTACTCCCCTTACCGGGACTATGGCTCCTACAATGAGCAGTTCTTC.

The chain has TRBV6-6 and TRBJ2-1; D gene ambiguous. Germline CDR1 is MNHNY and CDR2 is SVGAGI (reference sequence). Between the trimmed V and J ends, which lost 11 bases and 5 bases, there was a span of 16 bases. The CDR3 extends over 13 amino acids. The CDR3 nucleotides read TGTGCCGGAAGTTCCCAGGCCGACAATGAGCAGTTCTTC. Translating gives CAGSSQADNEQFF.

As to this clonotype: A much larger clone is a single base away; this may be a read error. V usage is TRBV19 and J usage is TRBJ1-1; no clear D. Germline V gene data show CDR1 as LNHDA and CDR2 as SQIVND (reference sequence). The V end was cut by 0 bases, the J end by 8 bases, with 16 bases between. This CDR3 region has 15 residues. CDR3 bases: TGTGCCAGTAGTATAGAAGTGACAAGTAGCCCCGAAGCTTTCTTT. This sequence encodes CASSIEVTSSPEAFF.

This clonotype was counted ten times or more. The chain carries TRBV5-1 and TRBJ2-3, with D uncertain. The germline V gene encodes CDR1 SGHRS and CDR2 YFSETQ. CDR3 length: 13 amino acids. Trimming shortened V by 4 bases and J by 4 bases, and 10 bases separated the two germline ends. CDR3 amino acids: CASSVDNPDTQYF. The CDR3 bases are TGCGCCAGCAGCGTAGACAATCCAGATACGCAGTATTTT.

This clonotype has ten or more counts. The chain combines TRBV6-2 or TRBV6-3 with TRBJ1-5; D remains ambiguous. V lost 4 bases and J 1 base, leaving 5 bases between the germline ends. This CDR3 is built from 13 residues. Germline V lookup: CDR1 MNHEY, CDR2 SVGEGT. As DNA, the CDR3 is TGTGCCAGCAGTTCAATCAGCAATCAGCCCCAGCATTTT. Residues: CASSSISNQPQHF.

This clonotype was recorded many times. This sequence joins TRBV5-1 and TRBJ2-1; no reliable D call. Germline V CDR1 and CDR2: SGHRS, YFSETQ. V lost 6 bases, J lost 9 bases, and 13 bases lay in between. The CDR3 is made up of 12 amino acids. The CDR3 protein is CASNPRSSEQFF. The CDR3 DNA follows: TGCGCCAGCAACCCGAGGAGCTCTGAGCAGTTCTTC. The whole variable domain, remainder taken from reference TRBV5-1 and TRBJ2-1, is KAGVTQTPRYLIKTRGQQVTLSCSPISGHRSVSWYQQTPGQGLQFLFEYFSETQRNKGNFPGRFSGRQFSNSRSEMNVSTLELGDSALYLCASNPRSSEQFFGPGTRLTVL.

A remark on this clonotype: Its ends do not fully match the called genes, so a read error is possible. This chain links TRBV7-9 with TRBJ2-7; D is undetermined. This CDR3 has 13 residues. The V gene's germline CDR1 is SEHNR and CDR2 FQNEAQ (reference sequence). CDR3 DNA: TGTACCAGCAGGCGCGGAGTGAGGAACGAGCAGTACTTC. Its translation: CTSRRGVRNEQYF.

Regarding this clonotype: The CDR3 does not close with the conserved phenylalanine or tryptophan, likely indicating a read error. The DNA is left out, because the CDR3 cannot be placed on it with certainty; the CDR3 is given as TCRdb lists it. The V call is TRBV11-2, the J call TRBJ1-1; no DNA check was done on the table's D call, TRBD1. The V gene's germline CDR1 is SGHAT and CDR2 FQNNGV. 14 amino acids form the CDR3, both terminal residues included. The CDR3 here is CASHHGARKTEALL.

The V call is TRBV27, the J call TRBJ2-5; D is tentatively TRBD1 or TRBD2 (6 bases each). Trimming took 1 base from V and 5 from J, leaving 11 bases between them. The CDR3 extends over 14 amino acids. Germline V gene data show CDR1 as MNHEY and CDR2 as SMNVEV (reference sequence). The CDR3 is CASSLWGARETQYF. As DNA, the CDR3 is TGTGCCAGCAGTTTATGGGGGGCGCGTGAGACCCAGTACTTC.

This clonotype was found many times. The rearrangement links TRBV7-9 to TRBJ2-5, with 7 bases identical to TRBD2. The V gene's germline CDR1 is SEHNR and CDR2 FQNEAQ (reference sequence). V shed 5 bases, J shed 0 bases, and the junction held 12 bases outside the gene matches. The CDR3 runs 17 residues. CDR3 sequence reads: CASSPRSGRENQETQYF. The CDR3 region has the DNA TGTGCCAGCAGCCCTCGGTCGGGGCGGGAGAACCAAGAGACCCAGTACTTC.

Of note for this clonotype: A much bigger clone sits one base away, suggesting this may be a read error. The chain carries TRBV20-1 and TRBJ2-7, with TRBD2 identical over 12 bases. The CDR3 has 16 amino acids. Germline assignment: CDR1 DFQATT and CDR2 SNEGSKA (reference sequence). J lost 6 bases, V lost 1 base, and 10 bases had no gene match. The CDR3 sequence: CSARGPRTSGAFEQYF. The CDR3 DNA is TGCAGTGCTAGAGGCCCTCGGACTAGCGGGGCATTCGAGCAGTACTTC.

This clonotype was counted only a few times. The V gene is TRBV12-5, the J gene TRBJ2-1; D possibly matches TRBD1 or TRBD2 (5 bases each). The CDR3 extends over 16 amino acids. In germline, CDR1 is LGHNT, CDR2 FRNRAP. With 4 bases removed from V and 8 bases from J, the gap between germline ends came to 21 bases. CDR3 sequence: CASGSNPAGSKDEQFF. CDR3 coding DNA: TGTGCTAGTGGTTCGAACCCGGCAGGGAGCAAGGATGAGCAGTTCTTC.